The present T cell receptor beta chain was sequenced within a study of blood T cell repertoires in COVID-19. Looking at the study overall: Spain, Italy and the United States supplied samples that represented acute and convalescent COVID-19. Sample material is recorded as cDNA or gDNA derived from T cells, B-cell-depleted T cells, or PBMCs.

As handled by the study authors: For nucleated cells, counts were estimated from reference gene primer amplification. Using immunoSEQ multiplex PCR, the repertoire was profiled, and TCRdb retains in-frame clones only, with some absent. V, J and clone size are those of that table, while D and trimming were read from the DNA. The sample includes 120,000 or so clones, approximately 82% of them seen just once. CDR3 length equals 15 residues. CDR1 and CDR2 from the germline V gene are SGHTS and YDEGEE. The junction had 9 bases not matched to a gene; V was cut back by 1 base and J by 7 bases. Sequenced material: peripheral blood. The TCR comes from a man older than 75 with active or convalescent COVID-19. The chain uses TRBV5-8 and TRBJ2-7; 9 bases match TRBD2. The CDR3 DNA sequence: TGTGCCAGCAGCTTGAAAGCGGGGGGACCTGGTGAGCAGTACTTC. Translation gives CASSLKAGGPGEQYF. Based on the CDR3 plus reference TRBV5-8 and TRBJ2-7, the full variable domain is EAGVTQSPTHLIKTRGQQATLRCSPISGHTSVYWYQQALGLGLQFLLWYDEGEERNRGNFPPRFSGRQFPNYSSELNVNALELEDSALYLCASSLKAGGPGEQYFGPGTRLTVT.